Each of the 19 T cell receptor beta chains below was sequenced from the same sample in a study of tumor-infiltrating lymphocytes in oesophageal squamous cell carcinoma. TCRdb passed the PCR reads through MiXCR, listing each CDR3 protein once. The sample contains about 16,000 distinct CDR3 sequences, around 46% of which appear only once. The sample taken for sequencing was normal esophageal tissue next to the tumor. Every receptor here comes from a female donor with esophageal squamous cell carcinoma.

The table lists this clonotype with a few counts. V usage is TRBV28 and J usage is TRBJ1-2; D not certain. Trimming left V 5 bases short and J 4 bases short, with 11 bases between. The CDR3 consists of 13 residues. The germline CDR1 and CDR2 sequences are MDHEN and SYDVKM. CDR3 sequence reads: CASSAPTSYGYTF. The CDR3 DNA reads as TGTGCCAGCAGTGCTCCGACGAGCTATGGCTACACCTTC.

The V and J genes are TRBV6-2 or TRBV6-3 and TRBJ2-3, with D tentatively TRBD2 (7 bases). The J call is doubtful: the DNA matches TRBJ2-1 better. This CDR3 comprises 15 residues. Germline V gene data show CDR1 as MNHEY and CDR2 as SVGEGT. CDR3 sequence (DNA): TGTGCCAGCAGTTACGTCGGGGGGCGAGCCAATGAGCAGTTCTTC. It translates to CASSYVGGRANEQFF.

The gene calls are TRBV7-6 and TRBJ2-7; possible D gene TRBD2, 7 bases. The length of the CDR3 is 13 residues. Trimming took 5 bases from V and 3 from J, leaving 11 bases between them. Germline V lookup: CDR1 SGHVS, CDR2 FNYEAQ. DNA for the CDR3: TGTGCCAGCAGCAGGGGGGGATTCTACGAGCAGTACTTC. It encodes CASSRGGFYEQYF.

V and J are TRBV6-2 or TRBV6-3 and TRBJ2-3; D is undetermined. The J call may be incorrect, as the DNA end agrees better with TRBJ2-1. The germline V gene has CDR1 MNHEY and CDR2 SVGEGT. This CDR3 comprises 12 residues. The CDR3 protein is CASSRLNNEQFF. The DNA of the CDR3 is TGTGCCAGCAGCCGATTAAACAATGAGCAGTTCTTC.

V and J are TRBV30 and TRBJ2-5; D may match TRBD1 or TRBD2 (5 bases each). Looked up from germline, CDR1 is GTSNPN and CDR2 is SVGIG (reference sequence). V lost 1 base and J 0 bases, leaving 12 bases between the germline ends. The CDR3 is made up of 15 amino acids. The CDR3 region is CAWSDPGRYQETQYF. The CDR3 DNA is TGTGCCTGGAGTGATCCGGGACGATACCAAGAGACCCAGTACTTC. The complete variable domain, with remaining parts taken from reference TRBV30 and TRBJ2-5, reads SQTIHQWPATLVQPVGSPLSLECTVEGTSNPNLYWYRQAAGRGLQLLFYSVGIGQISSEVPQNLSASRPQDRQFILSSKKLLLSDSGFYLCAWSDPGRYQETQYFGPGTRLLVL.

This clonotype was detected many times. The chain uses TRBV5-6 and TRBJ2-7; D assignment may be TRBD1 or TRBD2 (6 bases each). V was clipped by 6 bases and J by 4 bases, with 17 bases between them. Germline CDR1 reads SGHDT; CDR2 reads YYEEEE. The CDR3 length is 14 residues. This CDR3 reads CASTEGGSGYEQYF. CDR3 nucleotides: TGTGCCAGCACTGAGGGGGGCAGTGGGTACGAGCAGTACTTC.

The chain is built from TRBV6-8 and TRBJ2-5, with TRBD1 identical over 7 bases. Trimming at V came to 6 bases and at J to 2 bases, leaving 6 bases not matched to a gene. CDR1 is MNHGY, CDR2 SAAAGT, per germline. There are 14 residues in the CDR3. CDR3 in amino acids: CASRPGQNQETQYF. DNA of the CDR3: TGTGCCAGCAGACCGGGACAGAATCAAGAGACCCAGTACTTC.

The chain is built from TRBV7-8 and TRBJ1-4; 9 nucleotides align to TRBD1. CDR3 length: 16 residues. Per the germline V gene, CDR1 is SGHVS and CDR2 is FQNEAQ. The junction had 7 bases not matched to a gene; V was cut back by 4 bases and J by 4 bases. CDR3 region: CASSYEPGQGNEKLFF. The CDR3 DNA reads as TGTGCCAGCAGCTATGAACCGGGACAGGGTAATGAAAAACTGTTTTTT.

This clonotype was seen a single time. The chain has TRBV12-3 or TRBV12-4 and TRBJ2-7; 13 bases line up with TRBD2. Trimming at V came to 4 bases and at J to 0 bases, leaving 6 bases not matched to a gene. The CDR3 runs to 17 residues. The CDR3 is CASSSPGTSGISYEQYF. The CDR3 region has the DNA TGTGCCAGCAGTTCCCCCGGGACTAGCGGGATCTCCTACGAGCAGTACTTC.

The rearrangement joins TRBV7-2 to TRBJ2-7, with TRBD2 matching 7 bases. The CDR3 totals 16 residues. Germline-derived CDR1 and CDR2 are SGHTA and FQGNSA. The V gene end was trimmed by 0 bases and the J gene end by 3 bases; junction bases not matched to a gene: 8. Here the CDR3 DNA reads TGTGCCAGCAGCTTAGCGCTGGTGGGAGGGGACTACGAGCAGTACTTC. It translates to CASSLALVGGDYEQYF. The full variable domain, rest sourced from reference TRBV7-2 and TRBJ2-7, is GAGVSQSPSNKVTEKGKDVELRCDPISGHTALYWYRQSLGQGLEFLIYFQGNSAPDKSGLPSDRFSAERTGGSVSTLTIQRTQQEDSAVYLCASSLALVGGDYEQYFGPGTRLTVT.

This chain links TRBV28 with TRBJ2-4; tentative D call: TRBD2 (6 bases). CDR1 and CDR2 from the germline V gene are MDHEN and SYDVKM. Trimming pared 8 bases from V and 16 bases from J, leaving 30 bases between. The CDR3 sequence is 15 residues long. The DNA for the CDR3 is TGTGCCAGCGGAGTTGCCGGGGCTCGGGGGACTGAAGCTTACTTC. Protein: CASGVAGARGTEAYF.

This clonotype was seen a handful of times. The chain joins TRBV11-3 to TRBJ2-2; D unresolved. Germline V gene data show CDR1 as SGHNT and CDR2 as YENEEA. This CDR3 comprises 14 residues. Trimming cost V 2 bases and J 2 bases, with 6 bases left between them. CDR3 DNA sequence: TGTGCCAGCAGCTTATCCGGAAACACCGGGGAGCTGTTTTTT. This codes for CASSLSGNTGELFF.

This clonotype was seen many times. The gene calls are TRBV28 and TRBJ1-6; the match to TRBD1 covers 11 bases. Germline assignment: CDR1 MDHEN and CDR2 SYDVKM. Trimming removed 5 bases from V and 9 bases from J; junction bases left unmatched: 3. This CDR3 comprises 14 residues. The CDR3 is CASSRTGGGSPLHF. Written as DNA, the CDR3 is TGTGCCAGCAGTCGGACAGGGGGCGGTTCACCCCTCCACTTT.

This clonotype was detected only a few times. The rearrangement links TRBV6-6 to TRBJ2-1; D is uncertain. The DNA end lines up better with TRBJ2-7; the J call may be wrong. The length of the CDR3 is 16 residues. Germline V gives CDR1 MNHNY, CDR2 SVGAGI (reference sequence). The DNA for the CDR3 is TGTGCCAGCAGCTACCCGGGTGTTTCGGTTGCCAATGAGCAGTACTTC. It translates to CASSYPGVSVANEQYF.

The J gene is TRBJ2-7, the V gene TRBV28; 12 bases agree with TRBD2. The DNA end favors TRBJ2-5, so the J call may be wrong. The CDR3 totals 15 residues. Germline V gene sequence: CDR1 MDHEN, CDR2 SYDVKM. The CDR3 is CASSSELAGGETQYF. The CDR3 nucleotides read TGTGCCAGCAGTTCCGAACTAGCGGGGGGAGAGACCCAGTACTTC.

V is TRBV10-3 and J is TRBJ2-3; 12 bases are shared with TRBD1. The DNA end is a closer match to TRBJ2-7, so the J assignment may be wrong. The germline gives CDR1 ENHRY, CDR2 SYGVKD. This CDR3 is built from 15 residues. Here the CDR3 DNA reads TGTGCCATCAGTGAAAGGGACAGGGGGCAGGTCGAGCAGTACTTC. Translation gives CAISERDRGQVEQYF.

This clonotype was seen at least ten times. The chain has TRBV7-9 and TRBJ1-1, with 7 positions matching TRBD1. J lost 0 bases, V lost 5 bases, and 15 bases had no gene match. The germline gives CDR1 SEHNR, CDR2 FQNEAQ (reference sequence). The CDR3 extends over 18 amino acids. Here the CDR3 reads CASSTRQGGVFMNTEAFF. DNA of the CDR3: TGTGCCAGCAGCACAAGACAGGGTGGGGTTTTCATGAACACTGAAGCTTTCTTT.

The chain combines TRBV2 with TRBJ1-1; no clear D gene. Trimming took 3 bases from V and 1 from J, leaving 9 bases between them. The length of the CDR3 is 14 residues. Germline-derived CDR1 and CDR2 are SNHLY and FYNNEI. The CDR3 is CASSDRRTNTEAFF. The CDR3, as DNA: TGTGCCAGCAGTGATCGACGAACGAACACTGAAGCTTTCTTT.

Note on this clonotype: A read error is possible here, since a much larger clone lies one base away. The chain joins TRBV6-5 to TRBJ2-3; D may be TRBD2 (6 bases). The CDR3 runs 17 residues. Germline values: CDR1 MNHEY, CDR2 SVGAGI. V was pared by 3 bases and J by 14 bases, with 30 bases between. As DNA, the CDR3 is TGTGCCAGCAGTTATGAACGGGGGTACTTGAACACCGGGGAGCTGTATTTT. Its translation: CASSYERGYLNTGELYF.